Below, 26 T cell receptor beta chains from the same sample are listed, as sequenced in a study of PD-L1 blockade in urothelial cancer. Specified time point: peripheral blood 6 weeks after treatment start. Generated by immunoSEQ multiplex PCR, the TCRdb table keeps only in-frame clones and is missing some. Of some 51,000 clones listed, 88% are singletons. The sample was PBMCs, taken around atezolizumab (anti-PD-L1) treatment. The source is a man between 60 and 70 years old with urothelial cancer.

The CDR3 nucleotides read TGTGCCAGCAGCTTGGGCGGGGGGTACAATGAGCAGTTCTTC. This sequence encodes CASSLGGGYNEQFF. This chain joins TRBV5-5 and TRBJ2-1, with 8 bases matching TRBD2. This CDR3 is built from 14 residues. CDR1 SGHKS and CDR2 YYEKEE come from the germline V gene (reference sequence). V gave up 0 bases and J gave up 4 bases; unmatched junction bases: 0.

This clone was found once. V is TRBV5-1 and J is TRBJ1-4; 8 bases match TRBD1. This CDR3 has 15 residues. Trimming took 3 bases from V and 4 from J; bases not matched to a gene: 5. Germline V lookup: CDR1 SGHRS, CDR2 YFSETQ. In nucleotides, the CDR3 is TGCGCCAGCAGCTGGGGACAGGTCCTTAATGAAAAACTGTTTTTT. Amino acids: CASSWGQVLNEKLFF.

This chain joins TRBV19 and TRBJ2-3; 8 nucleotides align to TRBD1. Germline assignment: CDR1 LNHDA and CDR2 SQIVND (reference sequence). The V and J ends lost 7 bases and 2 bases, in that order; junction bases with no gene match: 8. This CDR3 contains 15 residues. CDR3 coding DNA: TGTGCCAGTACCGACCGGGACAGGTCCACAGATACGCAGTATTTT. Its protein is CASTDRDRSTDTQYF.

The J gene is TRBJ1-3, the V gene TRBV28, with D possibly matching TRBD1 (5 bases). This CDR3 is 16 amino acids long. Per germline, CDR1 MDHEN and CDR2 SYDVKM. Trimming stripped 3 bases from V and 4 bases from J, with 16 bases between. CDR3 sequence reads: CASSFTASGVGNTIYF. As DNA, the CDR3 is TGTGCCAGCAGTTTTACGGCATCGGGGGTGGGAAACACCATATATTTT.

The chain links TRBV5-1 to TRBJ2-1, with 16 bases identical to TRBD2. V dropped 4 bases and J dropped 8; count of bases not matched to a gene: 9. The CDR3 covers 17 residues. Per germline, CDR1 SGHRS and CDR2 YFSETQ. The CDR3, as DNA: TGCGCCAGCAGCCCGGGACTAGCGGGAGGGCCATCCCATGAGCAGTTCTTC. Its protein is CASSPGLAGGPSHEQFF.

The CDR3 coding sequence is TGTGCCAGCAGTTGGACAGGGGACCAGCCCCAGCATTTT. It codes for CASSWTGDQPQHF. This chain connects TRBV27 to TRBJ1-5; 9 nucleotides match TRBD1. This CDR3 has 13 residues. Losses at the gene ends were 4 bases for V and 7 bases for J; bases not matched to a gene: 2. Looked up from germline, CDR1 is MNHEY and CDR2 is SMNVEV (reference sequence).

The chain uses TRBV7-3 and TRBJ1-5, with 9 bases aligning to TRBD1. Trimming took 1 base from V and 5 from J; bases not matched to a gene: 6. This CDR3 is 16 amino acids long. Germline assignment: CDR1 SGHTA and CDR2 FQGTGA. CDR3 region: CASSLKPDRGYQPQHF. As DNA, the CDR3 is TGTGCCAGCAGCTTAAAGCCCGACAGGGGGTATCAGCCCCAGCATTTT.

This chain uses TRBV10-1 with TRBJ2-1; 9 nucleotides line up with TRBD2. V lost 4 bases and J lost 4; bases outside the gene matches: 5. The CDR3 has 15 amino acids. Germline lookup yields CDR1 WNHNN and CDR2 SYGVQD (reference sequence). CDR3 sequence: CASSAPSGAYNEQFF. The CDR3 DNA reads TGCGCCAGCAGTGCACCTAGCGGGGCGTACAATGAGCAGTTCTTC.

J is TRBJ1-1 and V is TRBV5-1, with D possibly TRBD1 on 5 matching bases. Germline CDR1 is SGHRS and CDR2 is YFSETQ. This CDR3 region has 16 residues. Trimming left V 1 base short and J 1 base short, with 14 bases between. In DNA, the CDR3 is TGCGCCAGCAGCTTGATAGCGGAGGGACCGAACACTGAAGCTTTCTTT. Its protein product is CASSLIAEGPNTEAFF.

The rearrangement uses TRBV15 and TRBJ2-1; 8 bases are shared with TRBD1. The CDR3 runs to 15 residues. V dropped 0 bases and J dropped 8; count of bases not matched to a gene: 6. Looked up from germline, CDR1 is LNHNV and CDR2 is YYDKDF (reference sequence). The CDR3 bases are TGTGCCACCAGCAGAGAGGGACAGGACATAGATGAGCAGTTCTTC. The encoded protein is CATSREGQDIDEQFF. The full variable domain, its missing parts supplied by reference TRBV15 and TRBJ2-1, is DAMVIQNPRYQVTQFGKPVTLSCSQTLNHNVMYWYQQKSSQAPKLLFHYYDKDFNNEADTPDNFQSRRPNTSFCFLDIRSPGLGDTAMYLCATSREGQDIDEQFFGPGTRLTVL.

DNA of the CDR3: TGTGCCATCAGCGGGGGACTAGCGGGAAGCGGCCAGTACTTC. Translating it yields CAISGGLAGSGQYF. The J gene is TRBJ2-7, the V gene TRBV10-3; 13 bases agree with TRBD2. The junction had 9 bases not matched to a gene; V was cut back by 6 bases and J by 10 bases. This CDR3 is 14 amino acids long. CDR1 and CDR2 (germline): ENHRY, SYGVKD.

This chain connects TRBV28 to TRBJ2-7, with 8 bases aligning to TRBD2. The germline V gene encodes CDR1 MDHEN and CDR2 SYDVKM. J was trimmed by 0 bases and V by 8 bases; bases with no gene match: 9. The CDR3 has 15 residues. The CDR3 nucleotides are TGTGCCAGCGCGCGGGAGGCCCCCGGCTCCTACGAGCAGTACTTC. This codes for CASAREAPGSYEQYF. The full variable domain, completed using reference TRBV28 and TRBJ2-7, is DVKVTQSSRYLVKRTGEKVFLECVQDMDHENMFWYRQDPGLGLRLIYFSYDVKMKEKGDIPEGYSVSREKKERFSLILESASTNQTSMYLCASAREAPGSYEQYFGPGTRLTVT.

This chain joins TRBV5-4 and TRBJ2-6; D unclear. The germline CDR1 and CDR2 sequences are SGHNT and YYREEE (reference sequence). V lost 6 bases and J lost 0, with 7 bases in between. This CDR3 spans 14 amino acids. CDR3 protein: CASIHNSGANVLTF. As DNA, the CDR3 is TGTGCCAGCATCCACAACTCTGGGGCCAACGTCCTGACTTTC.

This clone was seen only once. The chain couples TRBV18 to TRBJ2-2; 9 bases agree with TRBD1. CDR1 is KGHSH and CDR2 is LQKENI in the germline V gene. The junction had 7 bases not matched to a gene; V was cut back by 3 bases and J by 5 bases. The CDR3 has 16 residues. CDR3 nucleotide sequence: TGTGCCAGCTCACCCTCGACAGGGGGAAGTACCGGGGAGCTGTTTTTT. Translating gives CASSPSTGGSTGELFF.

The rearrangement links TRBV4-3 to TRBJ2-3; D ambiguous. The CDR3 totals 16 residues. In germline, CDR1 is LGHNA, CDR2 YSLEER. The V end lost 0 bases, the J end lost 7 bases, and 17 bases lay between the germline ends. Here the CDR3 reads CASSQEAVVTAYTQYF. CDR3 nucleotide sequence: TGCGCCAGCAGCCAAGAGGCGGTGGTAACCGCCTATACGCAGTATTTT.

V is TRBV6-5 and J is TRBJ2-5, with 7 bases aligning to TRBD1. The V segment lost 6 bases and the J segment 4 bases; nucleotides outside the gene matches: 5. This CDR3 is built from 13 residues. From germline, CDR1 is MNHEY and CDR2 SVGAGI. CDR3 DNA: TGTGCCAGCAGCGACAGGGTAGGAGAGACCCAGTACTTC. This gives the protein CASSDRVGETQYF.

The rearrangement links TRBV29-1 to TRBJ2-2; 9 nucleotides line up with TRBD1. The germline V gene has CDR1 SQVTM and CDR2 ANQGSEA. J lost 3 bases, V lost 4 bases, and 12 bases had no gene match. The CDR3 consists of 17 residues. CDR3 sequence (DNA): TGCAGCGTTGTTCCGCCGCCGGGACAGGGCGACACCGGGGAGCTGTTTTTT. It translates to CSVVPPPGQGDTGELFF.

The chain has TRBV5-5 and TRBJ1-1; D not resolved. Germline V lookup: CDR1 SGHKS, CDR2 YYEKEE (reference sequence). This CDR3 spans 16 amino acids. Trimming took off 4 bases at V and 4 bases at J, with 20 bases between the two ends. CDR3 protein: CASSLQPGEGSTEAFF. DNA for the CDR3: TGTGCCAGCAGCCTCCAACCCGGCGAAGGGAGCACTGAAGCTTTCTTT.

This sequence joins TRBV30 and TRBJ2-3, with 16 bases that match TRBD2. The V segment lost 8 bases and the J segment 5 bases; nucleotides outside the gene matches: 1. CDR1 is GTSNPN and CDR2 is SVGIG in the germline V gene (reference sequence). The CDR3 consists of 13 residues. CDR3 bases: TGTGCCGGGACTAGCGGGGGGGAAGATACGCAGTATTTT. It encodes CAGTSGGEDTQYF.

The CDR3 region has the DNA TGTGCCAGCAGTGATCGGCTAGTCCCCTACAATGAGCAGTTCTTC. Amino acid sequence: CASSDRLVPYNEQFF. The chain uses TRBV6-1 and TRBJ2-1; D unclear. Germline CDR1 is MNHNS and CDR2 is SASEGT. Trimming left V 3 bases short and J 2 bases short, with 11 bases between. This CDR3 comprises 15 residues.

V and J are TRBV6-5 and TRBJ2-7; possibly TRBD1 for D (5 bases). The V end lost 0 bases, the J end lost 1 base, and 10 bases lay between the germline ends. Germline CDR1 MNHEY, CDR2 SVGAGI. The CDR3 contains 15 residues. The CDR3 DNA sequence: TGTGCCAGCAGTTACTCGTACAGGACGTCCTACGAGCAGTACTTC. As protein: CASSYSYRTSYEQYF.

The genes are TRBV18 and TRBJ1-4; tentatively, D is TRBD1 (5 bases). The CDR3 length is 17 residues. Trimming shortened V by 3 bases and J by 6 bases, and 20 bases separated the two germline ends. Germline CDR1 reads KGHSH; CDR2 reads LQKENI. The CDR3 sequence is CASSPPPGTRGDEKLFF. In DNA, the CDR3 is TGTGCCAGCTCACCTCCCCCCGGGACCCGGGGGGATGAAAAACTGTTTTTT.

The chain has TRBV20-1 and TRBJ2-4, with D perhaps matching TRBD1 (6 bases). V gave up 6 bases and J gave up 8 bases, with 11 bases separating them. CDR1 and CDR2 from the germline V gene are DFQATT and SNEGSKA (reference sequence). This CDR3 has 11 residues. The CDR3 here is CSANKGDIQYF. CDR3 sequence (DNA): TGCAGTGCAAACAAGGGGGACATTCAGTACTTC.

This clone occurred once. DNA of the CDR3: TGTGCCAGCAGCTCGGGGGACGGCTACTCTGGAAACACCATATATTTT. It specifies CASSSGDGYSGNTIYF. The chain employs TRBV7-3 and TRBJ1-3; D is perhaps TRBD1 (5 bases). The CDR3 extends over 16 amino acids. Germline V gene lookup returns CDR1 SGHTA and CDR2 FQGTGA. Trimming took off 4 bases at V and 0 bases at J, with 13 bases between the two ends.

J is TRBJ2-1 and V is TRBV18, with 7 bases that match TRBD1. V dropped 8 bases and J dropped 6; count of bases not matched to a gene: 19. Germline V gene sequence: CDR1 KGHSH, CDR2 LQKENI. The CDR3 extends over 17 amino acids. CDR3 bases: TGTGCCAGCGCACGAAGTGGAAGGGACAGAATGGCCAATGAGCAGTTCTTC. Its translation: CASARSGRDRMANEQFF.

This clone was detected only once. The chain carries TRBV5-1 and TRBJ2-3; no clear D. Germline assignment: CDR1 SGHRS and CDR2 YFSETQ. The CDR3 spans 14 residues. V was shortened by 0 bases and J by 1 base, with 6 bases between the two germline ends. CDR3 coding DNA: TGCGCCAGCAGCTTGGGCGCGGGCACAGATACGCAGTATTTT. This encodes CASSLGAGTDTQYF. Full variable domain (remainder filled in from reference TRBV5-1 and TRBJ2-3): KAGVTQTPRYLIKTRGQQVTLSCSPISGHRSVSWYQQTPGQGLQFLFEYFSETQRNKGNFPGRFSGRQFSNSRSEMNVSTLELGDSALYLCASSLGAGTDTQYFGPGTRLTVL.